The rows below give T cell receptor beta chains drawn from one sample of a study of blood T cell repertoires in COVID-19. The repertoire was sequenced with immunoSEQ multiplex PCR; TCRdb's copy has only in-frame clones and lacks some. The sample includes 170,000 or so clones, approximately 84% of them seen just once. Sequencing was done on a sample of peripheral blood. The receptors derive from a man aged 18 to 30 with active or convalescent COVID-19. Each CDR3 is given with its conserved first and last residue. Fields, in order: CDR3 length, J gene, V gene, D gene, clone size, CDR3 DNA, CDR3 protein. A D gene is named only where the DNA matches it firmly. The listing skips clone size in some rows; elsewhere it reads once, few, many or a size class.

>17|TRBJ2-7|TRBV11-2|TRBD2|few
TGTGCCAGCAGCCCACTCCTTGCTAGCGGGAGTTTCTACGAGCAGTACTTC
CASSPLLASGSFYEQYF
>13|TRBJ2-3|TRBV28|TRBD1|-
TGTGCCAGCACTACAGGGGTCCCAGATACGCAGTATTTT
CASTTGVPDTQYF
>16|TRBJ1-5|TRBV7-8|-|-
TGTGCCAGCAGCTCTTCACAGGAGCCCAAGAATCAGCCCCAGCATTTT
CASSSSQEPKNQPQHF
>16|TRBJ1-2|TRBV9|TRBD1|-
TGTGCCAGCAGCCCCGCCGGGGGGACAGGGAGAACTGGCTACACCTTC
CASSPAGGTGRTGYTF
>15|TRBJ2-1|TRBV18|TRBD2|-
TGTGCCAGCTCACCGAGCGGGGGGCGAGGGAATGAGCAGTTCTTC
CASSPSGGRGNEQFF
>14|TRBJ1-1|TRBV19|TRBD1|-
TGTGCCAGTAGTATAATGACAGGGAGGTCTGAAGCTTTCTTT
CASSIMTGRSEAFF
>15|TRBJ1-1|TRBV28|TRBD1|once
TGTGCCAGCAGTTGGGACAGGGAGCAGGTTACTGAAGCTTTCTTT
CASSWDREQVTEAFF
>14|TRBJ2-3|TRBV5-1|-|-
TGCGCCAGCAGCCTACGATACTCCACAGATACGCAGTATTTT
CASSLRYSTDTQYF
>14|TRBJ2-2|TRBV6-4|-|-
TGTGCCAGCAGTGAAGCCGTTGGTGCCGGGGAGCTGTTTTTT
CASSEAVGAGELFF
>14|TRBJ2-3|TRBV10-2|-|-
TGCGCCAGCAGTGAGATCGCCGCGACAGATACGCAGTATTTT
CASSEIAATDTQYF
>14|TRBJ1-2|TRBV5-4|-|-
TGTGCCAGCAGCTCAAAACAGTCCCCCGCTGGCTACACCTTC
CASSSKQSPAGYTF
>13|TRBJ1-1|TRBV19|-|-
TGTGCCACCAGGCCCGGGGGGAACACTGAAGCTTTCTTT
CATRPGGNTEAFF
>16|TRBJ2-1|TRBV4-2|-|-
TGTGCCAGCAGCCAAGATGGAAGGCCAGGTATCGATGAGCAGTTCTTC
CASSQDGRPGIDEQFF
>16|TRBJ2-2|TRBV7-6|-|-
TGTGCCAGCAGAAAACCGGGTTCGAGTCGCACCGGGGAGCTGTTTTTT
CASRKPGSSRTGELFF
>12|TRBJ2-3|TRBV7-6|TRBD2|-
TGTGCCAGCAGCCGAGCGGGGGGTACGCAGTATTTT
CASSRAGGTQYF
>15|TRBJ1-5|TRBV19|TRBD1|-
TGTGCCAGTACCTTAGGACAGGGCGCGGGTCAGCCCCAGCATTTT
CASTLGQGAGQPQHF
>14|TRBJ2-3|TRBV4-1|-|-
TGCGCCAGCAGCTCCGGGACTGAAGCAGATACGCAGTATTTT
CASSSGTEADTQYF
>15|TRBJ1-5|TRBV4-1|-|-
TGCGCCAGCAGCCAAGAGACGGGGGGACTAGGGCCCCAGCATTTT
CASSQETGGLGPQHF
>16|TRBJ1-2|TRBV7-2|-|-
TGTGCCAGCAGCTTATTCGGTCAGGTCACTAACTATGGCTACACCTTC
CASSLFGQVTNYGYTF
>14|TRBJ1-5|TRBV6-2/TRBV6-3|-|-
TGTGCCAGCAGTCTAAACGGGGAGAATCAGCCCCAGCATTTT
CASSLNGENQPQHF
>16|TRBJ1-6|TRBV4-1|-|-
TGCGCCAGCAGCCAAGGTCAGGGAATGGGCAATTCACCCCTCCACTTT
CASSQGQGMGNSPLHF
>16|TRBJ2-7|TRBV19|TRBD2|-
TGTGCCAGTAGTCGATGGACTAGCGGGGCTTCCCACGAGCAGTACTTC
CASSRWTSGASHEQYF
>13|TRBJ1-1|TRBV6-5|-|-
TGTGCCAGCATCGGGGGGCCGGTCACTGAAGCTTTCTTT
CASIGGPVTEAFF
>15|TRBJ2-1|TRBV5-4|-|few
TGTGCCAGCAGCTTGGGTGTCGGAGCTTACAATGAGCAGTTCTTC
CASSLGVGAYNEQFF
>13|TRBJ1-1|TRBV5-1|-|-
TGCGCCAGGACCGGGACATCGAACACTGAAGCTTTCTTT
CARTGTSNTEAFF
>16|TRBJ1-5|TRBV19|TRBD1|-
TGTGCCAGTTCGAACCGGGACAGGGGGCGCAATCAGCCCCAGCATTTT
CASSNRDRGRNQPQHF
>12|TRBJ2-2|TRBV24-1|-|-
TGTGCCACCAGTGATTTGTTCAGAGGGCTGTTTTTT
CATSDLFRGLFF
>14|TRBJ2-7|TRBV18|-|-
TGTGCCAGCTCACCGGGGGGGGCGATCTACGAGCAGTACTTC
CASSPGGAIYEQYF
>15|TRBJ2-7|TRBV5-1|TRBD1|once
TGCGCCAGCAGCGGCCTCGGGACAGGGTACGACGAGCAGTACTTC
CASSGLGTGYDEQYF
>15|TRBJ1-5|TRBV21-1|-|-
TGTGCCAGCAGCAAAACTAAGGGGGCACGTCAGCCCCAGCATTTT
CASSKTKGARQPQHF
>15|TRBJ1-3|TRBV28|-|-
TGTGCCAGCAGTTTACCCCAGGGCTCTGGAAACACCATATATTTT
CASSLPQGSGNTIYF
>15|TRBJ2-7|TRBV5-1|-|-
TGCGCCAGCAGCTCCTTAGTTGGCAGGGCCTACGAGCAGTACTTC
CASSSLVGRAYEQYF
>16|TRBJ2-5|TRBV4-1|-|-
TGCGCCAGCAGCCAAGATGAGGCAGCAGGGGAAGAGACCCAGTACTTC
CASSQDEAAGEETQYF
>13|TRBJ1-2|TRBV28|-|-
TGTGCCAGCATCGGAGACAGACCTTATGGCTACACCTTC
CASIGDRPYGYTF
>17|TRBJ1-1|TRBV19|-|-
TGTGCCAGTAGTGGACAGAACAATTTACCTTCGAACACTGAAGCTTTCTTT
CASSGQNNLPSNTEAFF
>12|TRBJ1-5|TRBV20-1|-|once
TGCAGTGCTAGTGCAGGGTCCCAGCCCCAGCATTTT
CSASAGSQPQHF
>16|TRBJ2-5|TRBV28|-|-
TGTGCCAGCAGCACCCCGGGCTCGGGACAAGAAGAGACCCAGTACTTC
CASSTPGSGQEETQYF
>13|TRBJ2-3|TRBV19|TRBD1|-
TGTGCCAGCGGACAGGGGTTGGGGGATACGCAGTATTTT
CASGQGLGDTQYF
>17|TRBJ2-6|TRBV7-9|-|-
TGTGCCAGCAGCCCCAGGAACGGGAAACCTGGGGCCAACGTCCTGACTTTC
CASSPRNGKPGANVLTF
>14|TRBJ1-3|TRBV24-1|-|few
TGTGCCACCAGGAGGCAGACCCTTAGAAACACCATATATTTT
CATRRQTLRNTIYF
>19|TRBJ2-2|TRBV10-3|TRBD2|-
TGTGCCATCAGCACTGGACTAGCGGGAGGTCGGGGCGGCACCGGGGAGCTGTTTTTT
CAISTGLAGGRGGTGELFF
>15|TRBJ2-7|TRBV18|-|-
TGTGCCAGCTCACCTGTTCGGAGGGCCCAGGCCGAGCAGTACTTC
CASSPVRRAQAEQYF
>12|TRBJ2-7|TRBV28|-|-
TGTGCCAGCTGTAGGACTTTCTACGAGCAGTACTTC
CASCRTFYEQYF
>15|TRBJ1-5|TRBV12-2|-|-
TGTGCAAGTCGCTTAAACAGGGAATCCAATCAGCCCCAGCATTTT
CASRLNRESNQPQHF
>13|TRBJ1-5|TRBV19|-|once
TGTGCCAGTAGCCGCACTGGGGGGGGGCCCCAGCATTTT
CASSRTGGGPQHF